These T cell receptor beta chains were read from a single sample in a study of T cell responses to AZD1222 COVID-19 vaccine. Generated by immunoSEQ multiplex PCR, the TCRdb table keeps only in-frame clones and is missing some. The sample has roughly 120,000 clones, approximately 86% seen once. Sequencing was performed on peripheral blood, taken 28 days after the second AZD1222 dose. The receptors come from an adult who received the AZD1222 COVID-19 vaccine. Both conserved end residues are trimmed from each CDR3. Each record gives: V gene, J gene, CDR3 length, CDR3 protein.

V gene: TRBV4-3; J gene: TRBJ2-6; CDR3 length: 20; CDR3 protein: ASSQDVHRTGGGFTGANVLT
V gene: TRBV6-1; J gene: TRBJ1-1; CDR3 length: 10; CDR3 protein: ASSESQGMTF
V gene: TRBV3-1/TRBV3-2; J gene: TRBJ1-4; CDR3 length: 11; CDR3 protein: ASSWGLGEKLF
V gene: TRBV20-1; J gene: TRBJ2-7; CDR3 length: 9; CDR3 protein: SAAQRGEQY
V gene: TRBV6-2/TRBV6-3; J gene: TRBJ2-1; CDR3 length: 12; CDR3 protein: ASSPYQLGNEQF
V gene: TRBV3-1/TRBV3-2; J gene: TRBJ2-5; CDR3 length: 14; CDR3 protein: ASSRGSGRAGETQY
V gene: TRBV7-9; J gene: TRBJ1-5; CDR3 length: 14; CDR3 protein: ASSLPGTGVEGPQH
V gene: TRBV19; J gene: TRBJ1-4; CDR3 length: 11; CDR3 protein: ASISGRAEKLF
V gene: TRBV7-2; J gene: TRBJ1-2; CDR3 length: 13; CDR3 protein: ASSLVSAPLGGYT
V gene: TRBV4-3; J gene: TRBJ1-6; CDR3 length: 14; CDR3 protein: ASSQIWGLDNSPLH
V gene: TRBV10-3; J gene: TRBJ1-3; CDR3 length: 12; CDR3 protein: AISWTGQGNTIY
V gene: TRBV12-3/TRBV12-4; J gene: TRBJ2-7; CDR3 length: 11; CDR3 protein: ASSASEGYEQY
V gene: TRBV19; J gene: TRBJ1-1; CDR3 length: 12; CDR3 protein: ASSIVGEGTEAF
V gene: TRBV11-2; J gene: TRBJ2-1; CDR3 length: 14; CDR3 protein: ASSSRRVSSYNEQF
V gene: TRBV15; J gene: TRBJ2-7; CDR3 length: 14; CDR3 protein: ATSLGPDSPCDEQY
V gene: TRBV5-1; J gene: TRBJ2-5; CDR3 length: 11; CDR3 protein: ASRVQLGETQY
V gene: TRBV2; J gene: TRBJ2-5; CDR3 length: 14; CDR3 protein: ASRLTGGAVGETQY
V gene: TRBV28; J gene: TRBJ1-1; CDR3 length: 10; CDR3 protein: ASRDVGTEAF
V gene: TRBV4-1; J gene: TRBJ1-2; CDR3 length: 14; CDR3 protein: ASSQDSGQGFYGYT
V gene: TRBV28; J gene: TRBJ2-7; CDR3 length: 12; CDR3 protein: ASSFVGDSYEQY
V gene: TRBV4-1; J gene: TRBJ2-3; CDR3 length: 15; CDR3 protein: ASSQVPSGNTPDTQY
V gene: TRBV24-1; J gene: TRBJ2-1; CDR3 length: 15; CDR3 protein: ATSQGAMSGRYNEQF
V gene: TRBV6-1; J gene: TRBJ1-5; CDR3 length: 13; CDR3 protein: ASSERTGGNQPQH
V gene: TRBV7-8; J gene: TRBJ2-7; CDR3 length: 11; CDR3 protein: ASSLDRNYEQY
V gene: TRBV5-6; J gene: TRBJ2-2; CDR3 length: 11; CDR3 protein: ASSSDIPGELF
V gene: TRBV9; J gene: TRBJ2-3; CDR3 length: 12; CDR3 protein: ASSTLQREDTQY
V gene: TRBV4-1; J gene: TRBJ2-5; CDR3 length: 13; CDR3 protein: ASSHSGTDEGTQY
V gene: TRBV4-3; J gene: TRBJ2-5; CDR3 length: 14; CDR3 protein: ASSQDRALHQETQY
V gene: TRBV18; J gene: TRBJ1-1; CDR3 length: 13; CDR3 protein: ASSPPDRSNTEAF
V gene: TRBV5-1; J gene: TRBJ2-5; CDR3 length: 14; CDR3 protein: ASSLGLAGVGETQY
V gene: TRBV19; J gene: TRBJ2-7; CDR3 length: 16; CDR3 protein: ASSIVGSGDRATYEQY
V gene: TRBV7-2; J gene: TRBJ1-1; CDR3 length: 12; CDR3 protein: ASTSPGRNTEAF